The 15 T cell receptor beta chains below all came from one sample that was sequenced in a study of tumor and adjacent non-tumor tissue in lung cancer. Three rounds of nested PCR, following a modified ARM-PCR protocol, produced the TCRbeta library. Using its own MiXCR run on the multiplex PCR reads, TCRdb lists one record per CDR3 protein. The data contain tens of thousands of distinct CDR3 sequences, around 70% of them singletons. No cell sorting was done before RNA was extracted from the tissue. More than 3 cm separated this lung sample from the edge of the tumor. Input material: distant non-tumor lung tissue. The receptors originated from a woman in her forties or fifties with non-small cell lung cancer.

The genes are TRBV6-2 or TRBV6-3 and TRBJ1-5; D possibly corresponds to TRBD1 (6 bases). Germline CDR1 is MNHEY and CDR2 is SVGEGT. CDR3 length: 16 amino acids. The CDR3 loop is CDNSPTQGGYTQPQHF. The CDR3 nucleotides read TGTGACAACAGTCCCACCCAAGGGGGGTACACTCAGCCCCAGCATTTT.

Remarks on this clonotype: One end of the junction does not line up with germline, which may come from a read error. The rearrangement links TRBV20-1 to TRBJ2-1; a possible D gene is TRBD2 (6 bases). The V gene's germline CDR1 is DFQATT and CDR2 SNEGSKA (reference sequence). The length of the CDR3 is 19 residues. The DNA for the CDR3 is TGCGATGCTGAAGACCTAGCGAGACTCACCCAAAGCTCCTACATTGAGCAGTTCTTC. This sequence encodes CDAEDLARLTQSSYIEQFF.

Note on this clonotype: The junction departs from germline at one end; a sequencing error may be responsible. The chain recombines TRBV6-2 or TRBV6-3 with TRBJ2-1, with 8 bases lining up with TRBD1. Germline CDR1 and CDR2: MNHEY and SVGEGT. The CDR3 is made up of 15 amino acids. The CDR3 DNA follows: TGTGCCAGCAGGCACACAGGGGGATCGTGCAATGAACAGTTCTTC. It is translated as CASRHTGGSCNEQFF.

The table lists this clonotype with many counts. J is TRBJ2-3 and V is TRBV12-3 or TRBV12-4, with D possibly matching TRBD1 (7 bases). CDR3 length: 16 amino acids. The CDR3 spells CASLRRRTQGGDTQYF. CDR3 bases: TGTGCTTCCCTGCGCAGAAGGACGCAGGGGGGAGATACGCAGTATTTT.

CDR3 DNA sequence: TGTGCCATCAGGGACAGTTCATCACGCAGAGATACGCAGTATTTT. Residues: CAIRDSSSRRDTQYF. V and J are TRBV10-3 and TRBJ2-3; the D gene is possibly TRBD1 (6 bases). Germline V CDR1 and CDR2: ENHRY, SYGVKD. The CDR3 sequence is 15 residues long. Deletions cut 6 bases from V and 5 bases from J, with 18 bases between.

On this clonotype itself: Germline is not matched at one junction end, which may reflect a read error. CDR3 sequence: CASSLAAGYERCF. The CDR3 nucleotides read TGTGCCAGCAGCTTAGCGGCCGGGTACGAGCGGTGCTTC. The chain employs TRBV11-2 and TRBJ2-7, with D perhaps TRBD2 (5 bases). Germline loops: CDR1 SGHAT, CDR2 FQNNGV. The CDR3 covers 13 residues. Complete variable domain (other parts from reference TRBV11-2 and TRBJ2-7): EAGVAQSPRYKIIEKRQSVAFWCNPISGHATLYWYQQILGQGPKLLIQFQNNGVVDDSQLPKDRFSAERLKGVDSTLKIQPAKLEDSAVYLCASSLAAGYERCFGPGTRLTVT.

This clonotype was seen ten or more times. V and J are TRBV12-3 or TRBV12-4 and TRBJ2-7, with 9 bases matching TRBD1. Germline trimming cut 6 bases from V and 4 bases from J; bases unmatched to any gene: 10. The CDR3 extends over 15 amino acids. CDR3 residues: CASRPGTGSRYEQYF. The CDR3 region has the DNA TGTGCCAGCAGGCCCGGGACAGGGTCGAGGTACGAGCAGTACTTC.

The rearrangement uses TRBV10-3 and TRBJ2-1; D tentatively fits TRBD1 or TRBD2 (6 bases each). Germline loops: CDR1 ENHRY, CDR2 SYGVKD. There are 12 residues in the CDR3. Trimming cost V 1 base and J 15 bases, with 13 bases left between them. The CDR3 DNA is TGTGCCATCAGTGAGTTCGGGGGCAGCCCGTTCTTC. This translates into CAISEFGGSPFF.

Notes on this clonotype: Since no conserved phenylalanine or tryptophan closes the CDR3, a read error is the likely cause. The V gene is TRBV11-3, the J gene TRBJ2-3; D not resolved. The length of the CDR3 is 12 residues. Between the trimmed V and J ends, which lost 4 bases and 3 bases, there was a span of 5 bases. Germline CDR1 SGHNT, CDR2 YENEEA. The CDR3 DNA is TGTGCCAGCAGCTCTCGGACAGATACGCAGTATTTG. It encodes CASSSRTDTQYL.

Note on this clonotype: Sequence at one end of the junction differs from germline and may be a read error. This chain uses TRBV6-2 or TRBV6-3 with TRBJ1-2; TRBD1 agrees at 8 bases. The CDR3 has 14 residues. In germline, CDR1 is MNHEY, CDR2 SVGEGT. CDR3 in DNA: TGTGCCAGCAGCCGTAGACAGGGGCAGGATGGCAACACCTTC. Encoded protein: CASSRRQGQDGNTF.

This clonotype has more than one count but fewer than ten. Just one base apart from a much larger clone, this may be a read error. The gene calls are TRBV20-1 and TRBJ2-1; 15 nucleotides agree with TRBD2. The CDR3 runs to 19 residues. CDR1 is DFQATT, CDR2 SNEGSKA, per germline (reference sequence). The CDR3 bases are TGCAGTCCTAGACCTAGCGGACTAGCGGGAGGGAGCTCCTACAATGAGCAGTTCTTC. It encodes CSPRPSGLAGGSSYNEQFF.

This clonotype occurred many times. The gene calls are TRBV20-1 and TRBJ1-5; the D is unclear. CDR1 and CDR2 from the germline V gene are DFQATT and SNEGSKA (reference sequence). Trimming removed 0 bases at V and 14 bases at J, with 11 bases between. This CDR3 comprises 11 residues. CDR3 DNA sequence: TGCAGTGCTAGAGATCCGCCCTTGGAGCATTTT. This translates into CSARDPPLEHF.

This clonotype was seen only once. Being one base from a much bigger clone, this may be a read error. V usage is TRBV12-3 or TRBV12-4 and J usage is TRBJ2-6; D perhaps matches TRBD2 (5 bases). The V end lost 3 bases, the J end lost 8 bases, and 11 bases lay between the germline ends. The CDR3 length is 14 residues. The CDR3 is CASSFGFGTNVLTF. The DNA for the CDR3 is TGTGCCAGCAGTTTCGGGTTCGGGACCAACGTCCTGACTTTC.

Concerning this clonotype: Relative to the germline gene, one junction end is altered; a read error may explain this. V is TRBV11-2 and J is TRBJ2-7; TRBD2 agrees at 8 bases. CDR1 is SGHAT, CDR2 FQNNGV, per germline. The CDR3 length is 14 residues. The CDR3 spells CVSSLLTGGYEQYF. The CDR3 nucleotides read TGTGTCAGCAGCTTACTCACGGGAGGGTACGAGCAGTACTTC.

Worth noting for this clonotype: Sequence at one end of the junction differs from germline and may be a read error. The chain is built from TRBV20-1 and TRBJ2-3; D possibly matches TRBD1 or TRBD2 (5 bases each). The length of the CDR3 is 15 residues. Germline V gene sequence: CDR1 DFQATT, CDR2 SNEGSKA (reference sequence). The CDR3 is CNASPCTRGADTQYF. DNA of the CDR3: TGCAATGCTAGCCCCTGTACTAGGGGAGCAGATACGCAGTATTTT.